The 16 T cell receptor beta chains presented below share a single source sample, sequenced in a study of blood T cell repertoires in COVID-19 (dated by TCRdb to the early 2020s). Libraries were constructed by the immunoSEQ multiplex PCR assay. The clones in this table, taken by TCRdb from immuneACCESS, are in-frame only. Not every clone is retained; where verified, under half of the shortfall comes from an unresolved V gene, and the cause of the rest is unknown. In this sample the table shows around 250,000 clones, about 83% of which occur a single time. The ten most abundant clones make up 1.5% of the sample. The sequenced material came from peripheral blood. Receptors were obtained from a woman in her forties who had recovered from COVID-19.

The CDR3 DNA sequence: TGTGCCAGCATCCCATCCAGGGACAGATCTAGTGCTGGAGCTTTCTTT. This encodes CASIPSRDRSSAGAFF. The V and J genes are TRBV7-8 and TRBJ1-1, with 7 bases lining up with TRBD1. This CDR3 contains 16 residues. Germline V lookup: CDR1 SGHVS, CDR2 FQNEAQ. Germline trimming cut 7 bases from V and 10 bases from J; bases unmatched to any gene: 21.

The chain employs TRBV14 and TRBJ2-1; 12 bases match TRBD2. Per germline, CDR1 SGHDN and CDR2 FVKESK. CDR3 length: 16 amino acids. The V gene end was trimmed by 5 bases and the J gene end by 6 bases; junction bases not matched to a gene: 8. This CDR3 reads CASSLPGLAGLNEQFF. The CDR3 bases are TGTGCCAGCAGCTTACCGGGACTAGCGGGTCTCAATGAGCAGTTCTTC.

The chain combines TRBV7-9 with TRBJ2-1, with 14 bases matching TRBD2. The V gene's germline CDR1 is SEHNR and CDR2 FQNEAQ (reference sequence). The J segment lost 8 bases and the V segment lost 6 bases, leaving 6 bases of the junction unmatched. The CDR3 is 15 residues long. CDR3 bases: TGTGCCAGCAGAACCGGGACTAGCGGGGGATATGAGCAGTTCTTC. Encoded protein: CASRTGTSGGYEQFF.

The chain links TRBV3-1 (or the pseudogene TRBV3-2) to TRBJ1-6, with D possibly TRBD1 on 5 matching bases. Between the trimmed V and J ends, which lost 1 base and 6 bases, there was a span of 7 bases. Germline CDR1 LGHDT, CDR2 YNNKEL (reference sequence). The CDR3 is 14 amino acids. The CDR3 reads CASSQGDSNSPLHF. CDR3 DNA: TGTGCCAGCAGCCAAGGGGACTCTAATTCACCCCTCCACTTT.

This chain links TRBV24-1 with TRBJ1-5, with 10 nucleotides matching TRBD1. Germline CDR1 is KGHDR and CDR2 is SFDVKD. The J segment lost 6 bases and the V segment lost 4 bases, leaving 5 bases of the junction unmatched. The CDR3 has 15 residues. The CDR3: CATSDPGTGAQPQHF. CDR3 bases: TGTGCCACCAGTGACCCTGGGACAGGGGCTCAGCCCCAGCATTTT.

This clone was found a few times. The rearrangement uses TRBV10-3 and TRBJ2-7; D might be TRBD1 (6 bases). CDR3 length equals 11 residues. V lost 8 bases to trimming and J lost 2 bases, with 7 bases between them. The germline V gene encodes CDR1 ENHRY and CDR2 SYGVKD. CDR3 residues: CAIGQTYEQYF. The CDR3, as DNA: TGTGCCATCGGACAGACCTACGAGCAGTACTTC.

This chain joins TRBV12-3 or TRBV12-4 and TRBJ1-2, with TRBD1 matching over 8 bases. CDR3 length: 13 amino acids. V gave up 6 bases and J gave up 4 bases; unmatched junction bases: 4. The CDR3 coding sequence is TGTGCCAGCAGCCAGGGGGCGGTCTATGGCTACACCTTC. It specifies CASSQGAVYGYTF.

The genes are TRBV5-1 and TRBJ2-5, with D perhaps matching TRBD1 (6 bases). In germline, CDR1 is SGHRS, CDR2 YFSETQ. V was trimmed by 5 bases and J by 1 base, leaving 15 bases between them. This CDR3 region has 15 residues. The CDR3: CASRLNTGIQETQYF. The DNA for the CDR3 is TGCGCCAGCAGGCTCAATACAGGGATCCAAGAGACCCAGTACTTC.

In its sample, this clone was seen once. This chain connects TRBV11-2 to TRBJ2-1, with D possibly TRBD1 on 7 matching bases. Trimming took off 7 bases at V and 12 bases at J, with 22 bases between the two ends. This CDR3 region has 14 residues. Germline CDR1 is SGHAT and CDR2 is FQNNGV. The DNA of the CDR3 is TGTGCCAGCACCCGAACCAGGGGGGCCAGCACGCAGTTCTTC. Translation gives CASTRTRGASTQFF.

The rearrangement uses TRBV11-2 and TRBJ1-5; D remains ambiguous. Per germline, CDR1 SGHAT and CDR2 FQNNGV. V was shortened by 0 bases and J by 2 bases, with 5 bases between the two germline ends. CDR3 length equals 14 residues. CDR3 loop: CASSLDAGNQPQHF. The CDR3 DNA follows: TGTGCCAGCAGCTTAGACGCAGGCAATCAGCCCCAGCATTTT.

The chain uses TRBV7-9 and TRBJ2-4, with 10 bases matching TRBD2. Germline V CDR1 and CDR2: SEHNR, FQNEAQ (reference sequence). The CDR3 spans 15 residues. J gave up 8 bases and V 1 base, and 5 bases lay outside the gene matches. CDR3 region: CASSLGQAGGHIQYF. The CDR3 nucleotides are TGTGCCAGCAGCTTAGGTCAAGCGGGGGGGCACATTCAGTACTTC. Drawing the rest from reference TRBV7-9 and TRBJ2-4, the complete variable domain is DTGVSQNPRHKITKRGQNVTFRCDPISEHNRLYWYRQTLGQGPEFLTYFQNEAQLEKSRLLSDRFSAERPKGSFSTLEIQRTEQGDSAMYLCASSLGQAGGHIQYFGAGTRLSVL.

The genes are TRBV30 and TRBJ2-5, with TRBD2 matching 7 bases. V lost 5 bases and J lost 7; bases outside the gene matches: 7. From germline, CDR1 is GTSNPN and CDR2 SVGIG (reference sequence). This CDR3 spans 12 amino acids. This CDR3 is CAWSGEGWTQYF. The CDR3, as DNA: TGTGCCTGGTCCGGGGAGGGCTGGACCCAGTACTTC.

The chain recombines TRBV12-5 with TRBJ2-1; D gene uncertain. V lost 2 bases, J lost 3 bases, and 2 bases lay in between. The CDR3 is 12 residues long. In germline, CDR1 is LGHNT, CDR2 FRNRAP. DNA of the CDR3: TGTGCTAGTGGTTTGCTCTACAATGAGCAGTTCTTC. Translation gives CASGLLYNEQFF.

The rearrangement joins TRBV19 to TRBJ1-5, with a tentative D call TRBD1 (6 bases). V was trimmed by 5 bases and J by 3 bases, leaving 23 bases between them. Germline V lookup: CDR1 LNHDA, CDR2 SQIVND (reference sequence). The CDR3 is 18 amino acids. Here the CDR3 reads CASSERGPSTGYNQPQHF. CDR3 DNA: TGTGCCAGTAGTGAAAGGGGACCCTCTACAGGGTACAATCAGCCCCAGCATTTT.

The V gene is TRBV12-3 or TRBV12-4, the J gene TRBJ2-5; D remains unclear. This CDR3 contains 12 residues. Trimming stripped 5 bases from V and 0 bases from J, with 4 bases between. The CDR3 sequence is CASSLYQETQYF. In DNA form, the CDR3 reads TGTGCCAGCAGTCTGTACCAAGAGACCCAGTACTTC.

J is TRBJ2-7 and V is TRBV28, with 9 bases matching TRBD2. Looked up from germline, CDR1 is MDHEN and CDR2 is SYDVKM. The CDR3 extends over 15 amino acids. V gave up 7 bases and J gave up 3 bases; unmatched junction bases: 10. The CDR3 region has the DNA TGTGCCAGCACCAGTTTATCAGCGGGGGGCTACGAGCAGTACTTC. Its translation: CASTSLSAGGYEQYF.